This record concerns one T cell receptor (beta chain) sequence. Its antigen is still unknown. These data are taken from a study of human CD8 memory T cell subsets (dated by TCRdb to the early 2020s). For the study in its entirety: The clonal relationships among stem-like (TSTEM), progenitor exhausted-like (TPEX) and effector memory CD8+ T cell subsets were assessed by comparing the TCRbeta repertoires of these subsets. TCRbeta repertoires were obtained from TSTEM, TPEX and effector memory subsets contributed by each of over 5 donors.

Overall study results and their limits: TSTEM and TPEX subsets showed similarly high normalized Shannon-Wiener diversity, whereas effector memory subsets were comparatively less diverse. Chao1 estimates suggested greater repertoire diversity in TSTEM than in TPEX subsets, potentially reflecting a broader range of specificities. Only TCRbeta chains were sequenced, and repertoire comparisons rested on five or six donors tested with paired t-tests and Bonferroni correction. Although both stem-like subsets shared clonotypes with effector memory cells, the overlap between TSTEM and TPEX repertoires was minimal, suggesting distinct antigen spectra for the TSTEM and TPEX subsets.

Peripheral blood mononuclear cells were isolated from healthy donor buffy coats by density gradient separation. The study enriched total CD8+ T cells through negative magnetic separation using EasySep or MojoSort CD8+ T cell isolation kits. For each subset, total RNA was extracted using an RNeasy Mini Kit from duplicate vials of 150,000 sorted CD8+ T cells. The PBMCs were used fresh or after being cryopreserved in fetal bovine serum with around 10% DMSO. CD8+ T cell subsets were sorted to purity by fluorescence-activated cell sorting on a FACSAria III. TCRdb names NextSeq 550 as the instrument used. A Human TCR Profiling Kit was used to prepare UMI-labeled 5' RACE TCRbeta libraries. Every TCRbeta library was prepared in parallel, with the same number of PCR cycles used for all of the libraries. The study's own analysis went as follows. Between 3,000 and 18,000 functional CDR3beta clonotypes were contained in each TCRbeta library. MIGEC 1.2.9 was used for UMI extraction and consensus assembly, with at least three reads per UMI being required. MiXCR 3.0.3 was used to extract in-frame CDR3beta repertoires. Each sample was downsampled to 42,000 randomly selected UMIs before diversity metrics were calculated in VDJtools 1.2.1. Repertoire overlap metrics D, R and F2 were calculated in VDJtools for the top 3,000 clones of each sample pair. TCRdb reprocessed the reads, so every CDR3 protein sequence counts as one entry and DNA is not shown. For this entry, the V and J calls and clone size follow TCRdb and not the study's own pipeline. The sample table gives about 5,600 distinct CDR3 sequences. The ten largest clones take up less than 35% of the sample.

CDR1 and CDR2, looked up from the germline V gene, are KGHDR and SFDVKD. From its cysteine to its phenylalanine, the CDR3 spans 14 amino acids. No DNA sequence was recorded. The sequenced sample was CD8+ effector memory T cells (TEM) sorted from PBMCs. The cell subset or site label here, explained by the study, means: effector memory CD8 T cells, CCR7- CD45RO+ CD95+. The chain is made from TRBV24-1 and TRBJ2-6. The clonotype was recovered from a human donor in good health. For the CDR3, the sequence is CATSSGSGANVLTF.